What follows is one T cell receptor (beta chain) and its context. Per the germline V gene, CDR1 is SEHNR and CDR2 is FQNEAQ (reference sequence). V shed 1 base and J shed 7 bases, with 10 bases lying between them. CDR3 size: 13 residues. Primers included in the PCR were 60 Vbeta and 13 Jbeta primers. Only in-frame clones appear in the TCRdb table, and some are missing; sequencing was by immunoSEQ multiplex PCR. The data hold 120,000 to 150,000 clones, with roughly 80% observed a single time. This entry comes from a study of cytomegalovirus exposure and HLA in healthy donors. This TCR was recovered from a middle-aged man in good health and CMV-seropositive. Input material: PBMCs. The rearrangement joins TRBV7-9 to TRBJ2-5, with TRBD1 as a possible D gene (7 bases). This chain's CDR3 is CASSLEQGGTQYF. The CDR3 bases are TGTGCCAGCAGCTTAGAGCAGGGGGGGACCCAGTACTTC. Variable domain in full (rest from reference TRBV7-9 and TRBJ2-5): DTGVSQNPRHKITKRGQNVTFRCDPISEHNRLYWYRQTLGQGPEFLTYFQNEAQLEKSRLLSDRFSAERPKGSFSTLEIQRTEQGDSAMYLCASSLEQGGTQYFGPGTRLLVL.